This TCR beta chain was retrieved from a study of shared clonotypes between healthy human individuals. The CDR3 is 16 amino acids. Per germline, CDR1 SEHNR and CDR2 FQNEAQ (reference sequence). V lost 1 base, J lost 3 bases, and 15 bases lay in between. Points from the study as a whole: Memory subsets had estimated richness that was generally smaller than that of naive subsets.

As for this clone: What it binds is not known.

Using immunoSEQ multiplex PCR, the repertoire was profiled, and TCRdb retains in-frame clones only, with some absent. This sample yields around 88,000 clones, of which approximately 63% are seen a single time; 45% to 55% belongs to the top ten. The sequence was collected from a man aged 30 to 39 in good health. This chain uses TRBV7-9 with TRBJ1-2, with TRBD1 as a possible D gene (6 bases). Sequencing input: memory CD8+ T cells sorted from blood. Noted subset: CD45RO+ cells pooled with CCR7-negative TemRA cells. The CDR3 DNA follows: TGTGCCAGCAGCTTAGTGCTTGGGGCAGGGGACTATGGCTACACCTTC. Translated, it gives CASSLVLGAGDYGYTF.